The rows below give T cell receptor beta chains drawn from one sample of a study of regulatory T cells in long-lasting Graves disease. TCRdb called the multiplex PCR reads again in MiXCR, with one record for every CDR3 protein. The repertoire consists of hundreds of thousands of distinct CDR3 sequences, with around 21% occurring once and the leading ten covering 7.8%. Sequenced here: peripheral blood mononuclear cells (PBMCs), sampled when the disease was refractory, from a patient treated with antithyroid drugs. Every receptor here comes from a female donor with Graves disease. The CDR3 runs from the conserved cysteine through the conserved F or W. The order of the fields is D gene, clone size, V gene, J gene, CDR3 protein, CDR3 DNA. D genes are given only for firm matches. Only part of the rows carry a size: once, few, many, or a class if the clone is expanded.

TRBD2	few	TRBV7-2	TRBJ2-7	CASSSLSKDRWKAGRPSYEQYF	TGTGCCAGCAGCTCTCTGTCCAAAGATCGGTGGAAAGCGGGACGGCCCTCCTACGAGCAGTACTTC
NA	NA	TRBV16	TRBJ1-2	CASSQGLYGYTF	TGTGCCAGCAGCCAAGGACTGTATGGCTACACCTTC
TRBD2	many	TRBV28	TRBJ2-5	CASRSSGAQETQYF	TGTGCCAGCAGGTCTAGCGGAGCTCAAGAGACCCAGTACTTC
TRBD2	many	TRBV11-2	TRBJ2-7	CASSSLAGAAYYEQYF	TGTGCCAGCAGCTCTTTAGCGGGAGCGGCCTATTACGAGCAGTACTTC
TRBD1	few	TRBV5-1	TRBJ2-7	CASRQTGAVYEQYF	TGCGCCAGCAGACAAACAGGGGCCGTCTACGAGCAGTACTTC
NA	few	TRBV7-9	TRBJ1-1	CASSPYRTEAFF	TGTGCCAGCAGCCCTTACAGGACTGAAGCTTTCTTT
TRBD1	many	TRBV11-2	TRBJ1-1	CASSLVGGLVNTEAFF	TGTGCCAGCAGCTTAGTAGGGGGCTTAGTCAACACTGAAGCTTTCTTT
NA	NA	TRBV7-9	TRBJ1-1	CASSSTSLNTEAFF	TGTGCCAGCAGCTCCACTAGCTTGAACACTGAAGCTTTCTTT
TRBD1	many	TRBV5-1	TRBJ2-7	CASSSGTGGGRSYEQYF	TGCGCCAGCAGCTCCGGGACAGGGGGCGGACGGTCCTACGAGCAGTACTTC
NA	NA	TRBV28	TRBJ1-1	CASSFVGTEAFF	TGTGCCAGCAGTTTCGTGGGCACTGAAGCTTTCTTT
TRBD2	few	TRBV7-2	TRBJ2-6	CASSGGGVEVLTF	TGTGCCAGCAGCGGCGGGGGAGTCGAAGTCCTGACTTTC
TRBD1	NA	TRBV5-1	TRBJ2-7	CASSPGQGGWDEQYF	TGCGCCAGCAGTCCCGGACAGGGAGGCTGGGACGAGCAGTACTTC
NA	NA	TRBV12-3/TRBV12-4	TRBJ2-3	CASSLGPPLQYF	TGTGCCAGCAGTTTGGGACCCCCTTTGCAGTATTTT
TRBD2	few	TRBV10-1	TRBJ2-3	CASSESLGLAGINTQYF	TGCGCCAGCAGTGAGAGTTTAGGACTAGCGGGAATAAATACGCAGTATTTT
NA	few	TRBV12-3/TRBV12-4	TRBJ1-6	CASSPGGRRSPLHF	TGTGCCAGCAGCCCCGGGGGGCGGAGGTCACCCCTCCACTTT
NA	NA	TRBV4-1	TRBJ2-1	CASSQEGRRNNEQFF	TGCGCCAGCAGCCAAGAGGGTAGGAGAAACAATGAGCAGTTCTTC
NA	few	TRBV5-4	TRBJ2-7	CASSGSGADPYEQYF	TGTGCCAGCAGCGGTTCGGGGGCGGACCCCTACGAGCAGTACTTC
TRBD1	few	TRBV5-1	TRBJ1-1	CASSLVGTVEAFF	TGCGCCAGCAGCTTGGTTGGGACAGTTGAAGCTTTCTTT
NA	many	TRBV12-3/TRBV12-4	TRBJ2-7	CASMGGAGYEQYF	TGTGCCAGCATGGGGGGCGCAGGGTACGAGCAGTACTTC
NA	many	TRBV30	TRBJ2-5	CAWSGGFQETQYF	TGTGCCTGGAGTGGGGGTTTCCAAGAGACCCAGTACTTC
NA	NA	TRBV6-5	TRBJ1-2	CASSYGGGDGYTF	TGTGCCAGCAGTTACGGCGGGGGGGATGGCTACACCTTC
NA	many	TRBV7-3	TRBJ2-4	CASSPHGGTDIQYF	TGTGCCAGCAGCCCCCATGGGGGGACAGACATTCAGTACTTC
NA	many	TRBV12-3/TRBV12-4	TRBJ2-7	CASRPTSGAREQYF	TGTGCCAGCAGACCTACCTCAGGGGCGCGGGAGCAGTACTTC
NA	many	TRBV24-1	TRBJ2-7	CATSDHGTSYEQYF	TGTGCCACCAGTGACCATGGGACAAGTTACGAGCAGTACTTC